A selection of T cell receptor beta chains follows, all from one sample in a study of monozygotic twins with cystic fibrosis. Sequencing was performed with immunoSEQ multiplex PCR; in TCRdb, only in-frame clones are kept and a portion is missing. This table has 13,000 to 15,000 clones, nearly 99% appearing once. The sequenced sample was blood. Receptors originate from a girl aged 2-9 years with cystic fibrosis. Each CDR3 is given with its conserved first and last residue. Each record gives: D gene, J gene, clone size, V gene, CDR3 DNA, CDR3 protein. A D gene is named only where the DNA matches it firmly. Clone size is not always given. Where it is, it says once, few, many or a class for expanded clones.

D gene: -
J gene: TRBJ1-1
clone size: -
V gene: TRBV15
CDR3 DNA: TGTGCCACCAGCAGACAGATCCGGGACACTGAAGCTTTCTTT
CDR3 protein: CATSRQIRDTEAFF

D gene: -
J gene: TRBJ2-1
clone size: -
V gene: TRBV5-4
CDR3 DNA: TGTGCCAGCAGCTTGGACCGTTTCAATGAGCAGTTCTTC
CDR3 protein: CASSLDRFNEQFF

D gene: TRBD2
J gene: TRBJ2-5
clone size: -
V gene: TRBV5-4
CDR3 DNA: TGTGCCAGCAGCTTGGCCCGGGGCGGGAGGGGAGAGACCCAGTACTTC
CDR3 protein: CASSLARGGRGETQYF

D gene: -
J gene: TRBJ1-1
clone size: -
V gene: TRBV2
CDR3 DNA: TGTGCCAGCAGGGGGTTGGGCCTTACGAACACTGAAGCTTTCTTT
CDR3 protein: CASRGLGLTNTEAFF

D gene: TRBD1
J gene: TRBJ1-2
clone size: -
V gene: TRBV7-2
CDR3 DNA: TGTGCCAGCAGCCTGGGACAGTCCATAAACTATGGCTACACCTTC
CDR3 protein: CASSLGQSINYGYTF

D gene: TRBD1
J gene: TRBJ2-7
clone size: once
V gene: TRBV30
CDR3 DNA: TGTGCCTGCAACAGGGGGCGTCCCCCCTACGAGCAGTACTTC
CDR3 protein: CACNRGRPPYEQYF

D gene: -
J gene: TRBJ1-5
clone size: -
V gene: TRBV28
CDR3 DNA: TGTGCCAGCACTATTGACAGTCAGGTCGTTTCTGCGCATTTT
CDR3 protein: CASTIDSQVVSAHF

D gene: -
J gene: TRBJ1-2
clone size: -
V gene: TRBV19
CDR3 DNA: TGTGCCAGTAGTATAGGGGAAACCTATGGCTACACCTTC
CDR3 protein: CASSIGETYGYTF

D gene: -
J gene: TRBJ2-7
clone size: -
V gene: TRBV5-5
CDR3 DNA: TGTGCCAGCAGCTTGGTGGTCGTCGGGGCGAACGAGCAGTACTTC
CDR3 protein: CASSLVVVGANEQYF

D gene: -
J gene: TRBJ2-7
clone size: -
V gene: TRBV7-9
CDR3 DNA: TGTGCCAGCAGCTTACCCCCCTACGAGCAGTACTTC
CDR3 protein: CASSLPPYEQYF

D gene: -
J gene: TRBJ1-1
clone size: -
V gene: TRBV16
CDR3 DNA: TGTGCCAGCAGCCAATCGTCCCTCAGCCGCGGGGTTAACACTGAAGCTTTCTTT
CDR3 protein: CASSQSSLSRGVNTEAFF

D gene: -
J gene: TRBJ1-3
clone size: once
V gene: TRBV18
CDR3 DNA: TGTGCCAGCTCACTACAGGGTTCTGGAAACACCATATATTTT
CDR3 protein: CASSLQGSGNTIYF

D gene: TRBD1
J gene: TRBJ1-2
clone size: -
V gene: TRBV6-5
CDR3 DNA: TGTGCCAGCAGTTTACAGGGGGCTGTCTATGGCTACACCTTC
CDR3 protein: CASSLQGAVYGYTF

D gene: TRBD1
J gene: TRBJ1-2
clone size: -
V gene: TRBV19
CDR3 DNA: TGTGCCAGTAGTATTGCGTTTGGACAGGCCCATTATGGCTACACCTTC
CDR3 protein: CASSIAFGQAHYGYTF

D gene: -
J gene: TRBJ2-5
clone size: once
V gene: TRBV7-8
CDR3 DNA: TGTGCCAGCAGCTTTATTAGGTCTATACAAGAGACCCAGTACTTC
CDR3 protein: CASSFIRSIQETQYF

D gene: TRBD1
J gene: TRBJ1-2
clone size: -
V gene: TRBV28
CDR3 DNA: TGTGCCAGCAGTTTTGGAATCCCGGGACAGGGGGCACCTAACTATGGCTACACCTTC
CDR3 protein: CASSFGIPGQGAPNYGYTF

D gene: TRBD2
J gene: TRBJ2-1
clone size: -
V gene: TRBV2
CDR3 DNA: TGTGCCAGCAAGCTAGCGGGGCCCAATGAGCAGTTCTTC
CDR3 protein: CASKLAGPNEQFF

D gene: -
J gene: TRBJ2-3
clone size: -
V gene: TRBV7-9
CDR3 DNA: TGTGCCAGCTCTAGTCGGGGGCGCACAGATACGCAGTATTTT
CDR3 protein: CASSSRGRTDTQYF

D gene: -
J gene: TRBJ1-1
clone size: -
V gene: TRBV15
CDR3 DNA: TGTGCCACCAGCCCAAGGACAGAAAACACTGAAGCTTTCTTT
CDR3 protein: CATSPRTENTEAFF

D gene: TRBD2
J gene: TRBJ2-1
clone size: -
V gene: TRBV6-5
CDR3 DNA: TGTGCCAGCAGGACGACTAGCTATGAGCAGTTCTTC
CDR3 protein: CASRTTSYEQFF

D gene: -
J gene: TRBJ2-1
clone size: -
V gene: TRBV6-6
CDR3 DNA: TGTGCCAGCGGAGGGGTGAATGAGCAGTTCTTC
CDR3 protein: CASGGVNEQFF

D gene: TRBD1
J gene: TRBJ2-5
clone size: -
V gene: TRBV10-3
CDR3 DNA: TGTGCCATCAGTGGGGCAGGGGGTTCTGAGACCCAGTACTTC
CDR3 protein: CAISGAGGSETQYF

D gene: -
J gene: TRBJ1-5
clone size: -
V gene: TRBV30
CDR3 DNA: TGTGCCTGGAGCAGGGACTCCCAGCCCCAGCATTTT
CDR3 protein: CAWSRDSQPQHF

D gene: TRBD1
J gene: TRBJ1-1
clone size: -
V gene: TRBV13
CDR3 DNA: TGTGCCAGCAGCACCGGGACAGGGGGCACTGAAGCTTTCTTT
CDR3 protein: CASSTGTGGTEAFF

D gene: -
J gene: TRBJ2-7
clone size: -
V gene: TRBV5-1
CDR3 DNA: TGCGCCAGCAGCCCGACAGCGGGTAGCTCCTACGAGCAGTACTTC
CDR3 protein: CASSPTAGSSYEQYF

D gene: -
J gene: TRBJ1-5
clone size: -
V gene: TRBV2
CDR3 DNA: TGTGCCAGCAGTTACGACCCCCGGGGTCAGCCCCAGCATTTT
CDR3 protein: CASSYDPRGQPQHF

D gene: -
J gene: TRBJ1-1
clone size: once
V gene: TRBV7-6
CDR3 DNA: TGTGCCAGCAGCCCGCGGGATACGAACACTGAAGCTTTCTTT
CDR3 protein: CASSPRDTNTEAFF

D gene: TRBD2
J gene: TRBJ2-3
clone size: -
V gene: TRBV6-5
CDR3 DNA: TGTGCCAGCAGCAAACTAGCGGGAGAGGCAGATACGCAGTATTTT
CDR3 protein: CASSKLAGEADTQYF

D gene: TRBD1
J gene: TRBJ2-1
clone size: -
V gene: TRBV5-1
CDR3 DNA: TGCGCCAGCGGCGACAGGGGGCGGGACAATGAGCAGTTCTTC
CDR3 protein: CASGDRGRDNEQFF

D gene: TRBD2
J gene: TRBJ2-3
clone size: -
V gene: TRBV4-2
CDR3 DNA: TGTGCCAGCAGCCAATTTTGGGAGGGCCGCGCAGATACGCAGTATTTT
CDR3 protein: CASSQFWEGRADTQYF

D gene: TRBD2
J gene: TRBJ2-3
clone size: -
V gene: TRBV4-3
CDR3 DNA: TGCGCCAGCAGCCAAGATATTCCTCCAGCGGGAGGGGCAGATACGCAGTATTTT
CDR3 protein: CASSQDIPPAGGADTQYF

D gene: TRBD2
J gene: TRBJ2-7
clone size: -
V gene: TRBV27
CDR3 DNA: TGTGCCAGCAGACTAGCGGGTCTCCACGAGCAGTACTTC
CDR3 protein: CASRLAGLHEQYF

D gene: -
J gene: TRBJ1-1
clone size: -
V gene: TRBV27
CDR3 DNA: TGTGCCAGCAGACATCCGGGGGCCACTGAAGCTTTCTTT
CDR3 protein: CASRHPGATEAFF

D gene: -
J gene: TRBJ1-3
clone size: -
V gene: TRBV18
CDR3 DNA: TGTGCCAGCTCACCAATCCAGTCGGGAAACACCATATATTTT
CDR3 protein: CASSPIQSGNTIYF

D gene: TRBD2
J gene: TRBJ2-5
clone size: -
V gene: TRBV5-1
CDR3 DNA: TGCGCCAGCACGCGGGGGGCAGGAGAGACCCAGTACTTC
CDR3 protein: CASTRGAGETQYF

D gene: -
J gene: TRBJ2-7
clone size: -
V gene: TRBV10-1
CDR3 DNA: TGCGCCAGCAGCCCGGATGGCAGGGGAAGGGGGGAGTACTTC
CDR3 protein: CASSPDGRGRGEYF

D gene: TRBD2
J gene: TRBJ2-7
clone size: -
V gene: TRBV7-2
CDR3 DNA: TGTGCCAGCAGCTTAGAACTAGCGGGTTCATACGAGCAGTACTTC
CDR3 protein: CASSLELAGSYEQYF